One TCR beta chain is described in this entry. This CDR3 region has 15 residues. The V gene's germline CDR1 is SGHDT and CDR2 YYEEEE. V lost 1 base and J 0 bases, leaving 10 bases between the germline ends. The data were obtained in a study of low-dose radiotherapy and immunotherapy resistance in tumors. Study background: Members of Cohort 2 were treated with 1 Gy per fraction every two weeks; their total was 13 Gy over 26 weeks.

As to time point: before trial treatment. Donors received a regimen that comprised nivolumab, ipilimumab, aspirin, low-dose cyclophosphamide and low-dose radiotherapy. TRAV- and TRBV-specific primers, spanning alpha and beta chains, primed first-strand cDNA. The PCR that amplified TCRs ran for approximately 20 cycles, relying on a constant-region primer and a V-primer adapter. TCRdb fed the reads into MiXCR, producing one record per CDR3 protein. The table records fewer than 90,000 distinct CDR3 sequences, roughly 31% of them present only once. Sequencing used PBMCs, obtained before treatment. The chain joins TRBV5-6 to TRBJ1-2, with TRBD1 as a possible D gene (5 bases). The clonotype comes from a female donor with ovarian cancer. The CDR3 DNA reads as TGTGCCAGCAGCTTGACCGGGACGGCTAACTATGGCTACACCTTC. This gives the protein CASSLTGTANYGYTF.